A selection of T cell receptor beta chains follows, all from one sample in a study of blood T cell repertoires in COVID-19. Only in-frame clones appear in the TCRdb table, and some are missing; sequencing was by immunoSEQ multiplex PCR. This sample carries roughly 200,000 clones, around 85% of them seen once, and the ten largest clones take approximately 8%. Input material: peripheral blood. These receptors were obtained from a woman aged 55-69 years with acute or convalescent COVID-19. The CDR3 runs from the conserved cysteine through the conserved F or W. D genes are given only for firm matches. Not every row has a clone size; where given, it reads once, few, many or a size class.

V gene: TRBV12-5
clone size: NA
J gene: TRBJ2-3
D gene: NA
CDR3 protein: CASGLRLNTDTQYF
CDR3 DNA: TGTGCTAGTGGTTTGCGCCTAAACACAGATACGCAGTATTTT

V gene: TRBV6-5
clone size: NA
J gene: TRBJ2-5
D gene: TRBD2
CDR3 protein: CASVLREVETQYF
CDR3 DNA: TGTGCCAGTGTTTTACGGGAGGTGGAGACCCAGTACTTC

V gene: TRBV19
clone size: NA
J gene: TRBJ1-5
D gene: NA
CDR3 protein: CASSISGDSNQPQHF
CDR3 DNA: TGTGCCAGTAGTATATCCGGGGATAGCAATCAGCCCCAGCATTTT

V gene: TRBV6-4
clone size: NA
J gene: TRBJ1-5
D gene: NA
CDR3 protein: CARPPQVFSNQPQHF
CDR3 DNA: TGTGCCAGACCGCCTCAGGTCTTTAGCAATCAGCCCCAGCATTTT

V gene: TRBV4-2
clone size: NA
J gene: TRBJ2-3
D gene: TRBD2
CDR3 protein: CASSRQRETKPYF
CDR3 DNA: TGTGCCAGCAGCCGGCAGCGGGAGACTAAACCGTATTTT

V gene: TRBV27
clone size: once
J gene: TRBJ2-5
D gene: TRBD1
CDR3 protein: CASSPRTGERETQYF
CDR3 DNA: TGTGCCAGCAGTCCTCGGACAGGGGAGCGGGAGACCCAGTACTTC

V gene: TRBV7-2
clone size: NA
J gene: TRBJ1-3
D gene: TRBD1
CDR3 protein: CASSSTGGHGNTIYF
CDR3 DNA: TGTGCCAGCAGCTCTACAGGGGGCCACGGAAACACCATATATTTT

V gene: TRBV3-1/TRBV3-2
clone size: NA
J gene: TRBJ1-4
D gene: NA
CDR3 protein: CASSPQDPTNEKLFF
CDR3 DNA: TGTGCCAGCAGCCCACAGGACCCAACTAATGAAAAACTGTTTTTT

V gene: TRBV28
clone size: NA
J gene: TRBJ1-2
D gene: TRBD1
CDR3 protein: CAILGQTERGLYGYTF
CDR3 DNA: TGTGCCATCCTGGGACAGACCGAAAGGGGCCTCTATGGCTACACCTTC

V gene: TRBV18
clone size: NA
J gene: TRBJ2-1
D gene: NA
CDR3 protein: CASSFSVGSSYNEQFF
CDR3 DNA: TGTGCCAGCTCTTTCTCCGTGGGGAGCTCCTACAATGAGCAGTTCTTC

V gene: TRBV10-2
clone size: NA
J gene: TRBJ1-5
D gene: NA
CDR3 protein: CASSARGRNQPQHF
CDR3 DNA: TGCGCCAGCAGTGCTAGGGGCCGAAATCAGCCCCAGCATTTT

V gene: TRBV5-1
clone size: NA
J gene: TRBJ2-6
D gene: TRBD2
CDR3 protein: CASSPGTGGVNVLTF
CDR3 DNA: TGCGCCAGCAGCCCCGGGACCGGGGGGGTCAACGTCCTGACTTTC

V gene: TRBV5-1
clone size: NA
J gene: TRBJ2-2
D gene: TRBD2
CDR3 protein: CASSFAGATGELFF
CDR3 DNA: TGCGCCAGCAGCTTTGCGGGAGCCACCGGGGAGCTGTTTTTT

V gene: TRBV14
clone size: NA
J gene: TRBJ2-1
D gene: TRBD2
CDR3 protein: CASSQALVSGRFTSSYNEQFF
CDR3 DNA: TGTGCCAGCAGCCAAGCTCTGGTTAGCGGGAGGTTCACCAGCTCCTACAATGAGCAGTTCTTC

V gene: TRBV18
clone size: NA
J gene: TRBJ1-6
D gene: NA
CDR3 protein: CASSLNAVDYNSPLHF
CDR3 DNA: TGTGCCAGCTCACTGAATGCGGTCGATTATAATTCACCCCTCCACTTT

V gene: TRBV4-1
clone size: NA
J gene: TRBJ1-6
D gene: NA
CDR3 protein: CASSQVSDSPLHF
CDR3 DNA: TGCGCCAGCAGCCAAGTGTCCGATTCACCCCTCCACTTT

V gene: TRBV18
clone size: NA
J gene: TRBJ2-6
D gene: NA
CDR3 protein: CASSPPAVYSGANVLTF
CDR3 DNA: TGTGCCAGCTCACCACCGGCGGTGTACTCTGGGGCCAACGTCCTGACTTTC